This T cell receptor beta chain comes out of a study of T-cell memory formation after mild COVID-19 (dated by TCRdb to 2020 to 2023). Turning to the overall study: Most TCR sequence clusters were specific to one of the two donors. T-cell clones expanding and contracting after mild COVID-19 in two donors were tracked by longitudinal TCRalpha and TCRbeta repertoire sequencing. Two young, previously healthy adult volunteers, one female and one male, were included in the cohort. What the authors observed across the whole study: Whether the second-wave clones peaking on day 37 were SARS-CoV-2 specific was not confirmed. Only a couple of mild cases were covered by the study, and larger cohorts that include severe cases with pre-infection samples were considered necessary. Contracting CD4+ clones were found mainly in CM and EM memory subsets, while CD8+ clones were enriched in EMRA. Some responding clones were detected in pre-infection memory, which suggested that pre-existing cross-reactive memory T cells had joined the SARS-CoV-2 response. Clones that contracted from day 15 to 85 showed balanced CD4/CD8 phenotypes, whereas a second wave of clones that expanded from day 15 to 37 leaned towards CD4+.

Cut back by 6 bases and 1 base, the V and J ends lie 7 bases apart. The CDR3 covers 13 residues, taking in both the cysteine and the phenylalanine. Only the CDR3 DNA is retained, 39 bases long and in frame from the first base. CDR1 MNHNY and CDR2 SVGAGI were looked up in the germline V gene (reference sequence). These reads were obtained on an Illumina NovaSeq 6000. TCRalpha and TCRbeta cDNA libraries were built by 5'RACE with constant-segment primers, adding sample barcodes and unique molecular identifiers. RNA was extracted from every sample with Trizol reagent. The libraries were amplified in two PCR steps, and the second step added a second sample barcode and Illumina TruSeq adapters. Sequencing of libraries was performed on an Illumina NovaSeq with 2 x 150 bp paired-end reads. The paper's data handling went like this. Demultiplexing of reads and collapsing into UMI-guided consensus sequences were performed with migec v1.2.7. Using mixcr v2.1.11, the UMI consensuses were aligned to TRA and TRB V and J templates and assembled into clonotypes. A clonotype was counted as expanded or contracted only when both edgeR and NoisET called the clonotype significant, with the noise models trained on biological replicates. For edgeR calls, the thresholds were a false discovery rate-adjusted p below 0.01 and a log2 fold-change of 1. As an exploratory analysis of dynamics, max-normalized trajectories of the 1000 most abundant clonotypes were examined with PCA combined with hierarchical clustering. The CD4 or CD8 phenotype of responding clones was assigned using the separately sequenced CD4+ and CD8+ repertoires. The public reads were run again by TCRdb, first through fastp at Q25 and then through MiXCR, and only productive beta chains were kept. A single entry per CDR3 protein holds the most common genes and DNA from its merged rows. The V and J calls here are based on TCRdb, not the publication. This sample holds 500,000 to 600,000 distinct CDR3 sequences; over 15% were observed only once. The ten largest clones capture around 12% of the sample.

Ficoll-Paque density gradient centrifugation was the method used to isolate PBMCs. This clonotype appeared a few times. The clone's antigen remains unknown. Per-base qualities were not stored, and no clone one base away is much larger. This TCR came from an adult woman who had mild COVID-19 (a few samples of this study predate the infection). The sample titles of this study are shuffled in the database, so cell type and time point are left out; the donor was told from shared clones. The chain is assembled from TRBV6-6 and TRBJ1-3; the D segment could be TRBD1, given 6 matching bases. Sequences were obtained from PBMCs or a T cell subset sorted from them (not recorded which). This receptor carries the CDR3 CASRQGSGNTIYF. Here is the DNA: TGTGCCAGCAGACAGGGTTCTGGAAACACCATATATTTT.